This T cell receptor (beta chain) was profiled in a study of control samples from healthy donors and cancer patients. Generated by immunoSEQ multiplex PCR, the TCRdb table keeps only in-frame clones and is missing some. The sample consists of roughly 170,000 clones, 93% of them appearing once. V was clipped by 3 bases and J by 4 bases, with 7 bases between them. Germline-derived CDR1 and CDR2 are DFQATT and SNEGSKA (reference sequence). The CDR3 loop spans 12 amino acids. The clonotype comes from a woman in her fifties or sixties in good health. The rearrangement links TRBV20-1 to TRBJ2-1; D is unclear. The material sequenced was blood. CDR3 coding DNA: TGCAGTGCTAGTGTGCTATACAATGAGCAGTTCTTC. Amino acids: CSASVLYNEQFF.